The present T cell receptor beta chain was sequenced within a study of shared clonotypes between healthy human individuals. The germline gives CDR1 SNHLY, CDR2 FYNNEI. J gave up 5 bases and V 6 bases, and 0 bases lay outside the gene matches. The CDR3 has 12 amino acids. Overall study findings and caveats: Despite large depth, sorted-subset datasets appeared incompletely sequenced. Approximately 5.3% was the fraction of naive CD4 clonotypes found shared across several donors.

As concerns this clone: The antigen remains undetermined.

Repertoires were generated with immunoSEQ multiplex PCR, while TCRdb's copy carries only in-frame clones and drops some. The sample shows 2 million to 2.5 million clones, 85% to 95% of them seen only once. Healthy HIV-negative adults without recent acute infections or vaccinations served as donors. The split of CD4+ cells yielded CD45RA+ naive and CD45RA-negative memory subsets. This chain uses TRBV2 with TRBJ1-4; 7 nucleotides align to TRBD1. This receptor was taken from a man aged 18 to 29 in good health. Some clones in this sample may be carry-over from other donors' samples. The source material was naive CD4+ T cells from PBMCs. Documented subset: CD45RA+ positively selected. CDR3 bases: TGTGCCAGCAGGACAGGGAATGAAAAACTGTTTTTT. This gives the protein CASRTGNEKLFF.